The text below deals with one TCR beta chain. This specimen belongs to a study of OX40 agonist ivuxolimab in advanced cancers. Study details: Ivuxolimab, an agonistic anti-OX40 (CD134) antibody, was given to patients.

The CDR3 loop spans 15 amino acids. The germline V gene encodes CDR1 SSHAT and CDR2 FNYEAQ (reference sequence). Trimming cost V 3 bases and J 6 bases; bases outside gene matches: 4. Assay used: immunoSEQ multiplex PCR; TCRdb lists only in-frame clones, some missing. The profile shows over 45,000 clones, about 86% of them singletons. This receptor was obtained from an adult with an advanced solid tumor such as melanoma, head and neck, liver or kidney cancer. V gene TRBV7-7 combines with J gene TRBJ2-1; 11 nucleotides agree with TRBD1. The sequencing here drew on CD4+ or CD8+ T cells sorted from blood, taken in a trial of the OX40 agonist ivuxolimab. CDR3 sequence reads: CASSFGTGGINEQFF. The DNA for the CDR3 is TGTGCCAGCAGCTTCGGGACAGGGGGAATCAATGAGCAGTTCTTC.